One and the same sample provided the 32 T cell receptor beta chains below, sequenced in a study of regulatory T cells in long-lasting Graves disease. The time point: persistent/refractory GD, antithyroid drugs over 5 years with positive TRAb. PBMC-derived RNA was used for the TCR library. Library construction for TCR beta used iRepertoire HTBI primers and Arm-PCR of CDR3 regions. TCRdb passed the multiplex PCR reads through MiXCR, listing each CDR3 protein once. The sample carries a few hundred thousand distinct CDR3 sequences, around 23% recorded once. The sample in question was peripheral blood mononuclear cells (PBMCs), obtained when the disease was refractory, from a patient treated with antithyroid drugs. The receptor source for this set is a female donor with Graves disease.

There are many counts of this clonotype. The chain combines TRBV12-3 or TRBV12-4 with TRBJ2-7; D not certain. Trimming took 3 bases from V and 2 from J, leaving 20 bases between them. The CDR3 runs to 17 residues. For the CDR3, the DNA is TGTGCCAGCAGTTTTACTGTGGAGTCCGGCAGAACCTACGAGCAGTACTTC. Translating it yields CASSFTVESGRTYEQYF.

This clonotype was counted at least ten times. This chain joins TRBV2 and TRBJ1-1; D not certain. The V gene lost 7 bases and the J gene lost 4 bases, with 13 bases spanning the gap. The germline V gene has CDR1 SNHLY and CDR2 FYNNEI. The CDR3 sequence is 13 residues long. This CDR3 reads CASTGRRTTEAFF. The CDR3 nucleotides are TGTGCCAGCACCGGCAGGAGGACCACTGAAGCTTTCTTT.

This clonotype was counted many times. The chain couples TRBV29-1 to TRBJ2-7, with D perhaps matching TRBD1 or TRBD2 (7 bases each). The CDR3 is 12 amino acids. V was trimmed by 8 bases and J by 2 bases, leaving 13 bases between them. CDR1 and CDR2 (germline): SQVTM, ANQGSEA. The CDR3 DNA is TGCAGCTACGCAGGGGGGGCCTACGAGCAGTACTTC. Its protein is CSYAGGAYEQYF.

This clonotype was seen ten or more times. The V and J genes are TRBV7-2 and TRBJ1-1; the D is unclear. Germline V CDR1 and CDR2: SGHTA, FQGNSA. V lost 4 bases, J lost 0 bases, and 6 bases lay in between. The CDR3 loop spans 13 amino acids. CDR3 DNA sequence: TGTGCCAGCAGCTGGAGCATGAACACTGAAGCTTTCTTT. Protein product: CASSWSMNTEAFF. The full variable domain, completed using reference TRBV7-2 and TRBJ1-1, is GAGVSQSPSNKVTEKGKDVELRCDPISGHTALYWYRQSLGQGLEFLIYFQGNSAPDKSGLPSDRFSAERTGGSVSTLTIQRTQQEDSAVYLCASSWSMNTEAFFGQGTRLTVV.

This rearrangement joins TRBV6-5 to TRBJ2-5; D unclear. Trimming left V 0 bases short and J 9 bases short, with 11 bases between. Germline V gene data show CDR1 as MNHEY and CDR2 as SVGAGI. The CDR3 consists of 13 residues. CDR3 residues: CASSYSDLGPQYF. The CDR3, as DNA: TGTGCCAGCAGTTACTCTGACCTTGGGCCCCAGTACTTC.

In this sample, this clonotype turned up many times. CDR3 amino acids: CASSLADTYGYTF. The DNA for the CDR3 is TGCGCCAGCAGCTTGGCCGACACTTATGGCTACACCTTC. This chain uses TRBV5-1 with TRBJ1-2; no clear D. Trimming shortened V by 0 bases and J by 5 bases, and 8 bases separated the two germline ends. CDR1 is SGHRS, CDR2 YFSETQ, per germline. The CDR3 totals 13 residues.

This clonotype has ten or more counts. V is TRBV2 and J is TRBJ1-2; D is undetermined. Germline lookup yields CDR1 SNHLY and CDR2 FYNNEI. There are 15 residues in the CDR3. The ends were cut back, 3 bases at V and 6 bases at J, with 17 bases in the middle. DNA of the CDR3: TGTGCCAGCAGTGAGTTCGGGCCAAGAGGGAATGGCTACACCTTC. It encodes CASSEFGPRGNGYTF.

The gene calls are TRBV27 and TRBJ1-4; the D gene is possibly TRBD1 (5 bases). CDR1 and CDR2 from the germline V gene are MNHEY and SMNVEV (reference sequence). CDR3 size: 16 residues. V dropped 7 bases and J dropped 7 bases, with 22 bases sitting between them. The CDR3 protein is CASTGESWTSCEKLFF. Here the CDR3 DNA reads TGTGCCAGCACGGGGGAATCGTGGACATCCTGTGAAAAACTGTTTTTT.

This clonotype has a count of ten or more. The chain has TRBV20-1 and TRBJ1-5; D is perhaps TRBD1 (6 bases). The CDR3 contains 14 residues. Trimming cost V 6 bases and J 5 bases, with 17 bases left between them. Germline V gene sequence: CDR1 DFQATT, CDR2 SNEGSKA (reference sequence). This chain's CDR3 is CSARGGDTHQPQHF. CDR3 DNA: TGCAGTGCGAGGGGTGGGGACACTCATCAGCCCCAGCATTTT.

This clonotype was observed a handful of times. This chain joins TRBV15 and TRBJ1-4, with D tentatively TRBD1 (5 bases). CDR1 and CDR2 from the germline V gene are LNHNV and YYDKDF (reference sequence). The CDR3 totals 15 residues. Trimming left V 0 bases short and J 8 bases short, with 13 bases between. CDR3 residues: CATSRDGRGGEKLFF. CDR3 nucleotides: TGTGCCACCAGCAGAGATGGGAGGGGCGGAGAAAAACTGTTTTTT.

The rearrangement links TRBV7-9 to TRBJ2-7, with TRBD2 matching over 8 bases. V lost 5 bases to trimming and J lost 5 bases; unmatched junction nucleotides: 8. Germline CDR1 is SEHNR and CDR2 is FQNEAQ (reference sequence). There are 14 residues in the CDR3. The CDR3 protein is CASSPLAGGDEQYF. DNA of the CDR3: TGTGCCAGCAGCCCCCTGGCCGGGGGGGACGAGCAGTACTTC.

V gene TRBV10-3 combines with J gene TRBJ2-7, with 11 bases fitting TRBD1. The CDR3 runs to 14 residues. Trimming took 5 bases from V and 4 from J; bases not matched to a gene: 4. Germline-derived CDR1 and CDR2 are ENHRY and SYGVKD. The CDR3 region has the DNA TGTGCCATCAGTTTCCGGGACAGGGGGTACGAGCAGTACTTC. As protein: CAISFRDRGYEQYF.

A few counts support this clonotype. The chain employs TRBV7-9 and TRBJ1-2; tentatively, D is TRBD1 (6 bases). Germline V CDR1 and CDR2: SEHNR, FQNEAQ (reference sequence). The CDR3 is 16 residues long. V lost 4 bases, J lost 7 bases, and 22 bases lay in between. The CDR3 region has the DNA TGTGCCAGCAGCTATAATTTTGGGGGCGCAGGTTCTGGCTACACCTTC. Protein product: CASSYNFGGAGSGYTF.

For this clonotype: A read error may explain this, as a much larger clone is one base away. The chain combines TRBV6-1 with TRBJ1-2; D unresolved. In germline, CDR1 is MNHNS, CDR2 SASEGT. The CDR3 consists of 11 residues. This CDR3 reads CASTSSYGYIF. CDR3 nucleotide sequence: TGTGCCAGCACCTCAAGTTATGGCTACATCTTC.

The table lists this clonotype with many counts. The chain uses TRBV14 and TRBJ1-1; D possibly corresponds to TRBD1 (6 bases). This CDR3 is 13 amino acids long. CDR1 is SGHDN, CDR2 FVKESK, per germline. V lost 4 bases to trimming and J lost 5 bases, with 11 bases between them. In DNA, the CDR3 is TGTGCCAGCAGCCTAATCCAGGGGACTGAAGCTTTCTTT. Protein: CASSLIQGTEAFF.

CDR3 protein: CASLTGQPDTEAFF. Written as DNA, the CDR3 is TGTGCCAGCCTAACTGGACAGCCAGACACTGAAGCTTTCTTT. This sequence joins TRBV7-2 and TRBJ1-1, with D perhaps TRBD1 (6 bases). CDR1 SGHTA and CDR2 FQGNSA come from the germline V gene. This CDR3 comprises 14 residues. V dropped 8 bases and J dropped 3 bases, with 16 bases sitting between them.

This clonotype has only a few counts. The V gene is TRBV30, the J gene TRBJ1-1, with D possibly TRBD1 on 5 matching bases. This CDR3 spans 13 amino acids. V dropped 0 bases and J dropped 4 bases, with 9 bases sitting between them. CDR1 and CDR2 (germline): GTSNPN, SVGIG (reference sequence). The CDR3 bases are TGTGCCTGGAGTGTAGGGGCGACCACTGAAGCTTTCTTT. This gives the protein CAWSVGATTEAFF.

The V call is TRBV3-2, the J call TRBJ1-2; the table names TRBD1, a call not compared with the DNA. TRBV3-2 constitutes a pseudogene. The CDR3 is made up of 13 amino acids. The CDR3 is CASSQTDRAGYTF. The DNA of the CDR3 is TGTGCCAGCAGCCAAACGGACAGGGCTGGCTACACCTTC.

At least ten counts were recorded for this clonotype. The chain employs TRBV29-1 and TRBJ1-1; D perhaps matches TRBD1 (5 bases). Germline V gene data show CDR1 as SQVTM and CDR2 as ANQGSEA. The length of the CDR3 is 11 residues. V lost 7 bases and J lost 1, with 7 bases in between. For the CDR3, the DNA is TGCAGCGCTACAGGGAACACTGAAGCTTTCTTT. It encodes CSATGNTEAFF.

This clonotype was counted between two and nine times. The chain employs TRBV5-1 and TRBJ2-2; D gene ambiguous. Germline values: CDR1 SGHRS, CDR2 YFSETQ. CDR3 size: 15 residues. V was trimmed by 6 bases and J by 2 bases, leaving 14 bases between them. The CDR3 loop reads CASTLESVNTGELFF. DNA of the CDR3: TGCGCCAGCACTCTAGAGTCGGTAAACACCGGGGAGCTGTTTTTT.

This clonotype appeared a few times. The chain links TRBV7-2 to TRBJ2-5; the D call may be TRBD1 or TRBD2 (5 bases each). Germline values: CDR1 SGHTA, CDR2 FQGNSA. This CDR3 spans 13 amino acids. The V end lost 6 bases, the J end lost 5 bases, and 13 bases lay between the germline ends. The CDR3 DNA follows: TGTGCCAGCAGGGGGGTCGATGGGGAGACCCAGTACTTC. It translates to CASRGVDGETQYF.

This clonotype came up a few times. The chain couples TRBV27 to TRBJ1-3; 8 bases fit TRBD1. V lost 4 bases, J lost 2 bases, and 4 bases stayed unmatched. The CDR3 has 15 amino acids. CDR1 is MNHEY, CDR2 SMNVEV, per germline (reference sequence). This CDR3 is CASSSGTGTGNTIYF. In DNA form, the CDR3 reads TGTGCCAGCAGTTCCGGGACAGGCACTGGAAACACCATATATTTT.

This clonotype showed up just a few times. The chain combines TRBV12-3 or TRBV12-4 with TRBJ2-2; 12 nucleotides line up with TRBD2. CDR3 size: 17 residues. Losses at the gene ends were 5 bases for V and 2 bases for J; bases not matched to a gene: 6. Here the CDR3 reads CASSPGLAGPNTGELFF. In nucleotides, the CDR3 is TGTGCCAGCAGTCCAGGACTAGCGGGGCCCAACACCGGGGAGCTGTTTTTT.

In regard to this clonotype: This may be a read error: a much more frequent sequence differs by one nucleotide. This chain uses TRBV6-1 with TRBJ2-2, with 8 nucleotides matching TRBD2. Germline V gene sequence: CDR1 MNHNS, CDR2 SASEGT. V was clipped by 3 bases and J by 5 bases; unmatched bases: 11. This CDR3 is built from 17 residues. CDR3 coding DNA: TGTGCCAGCAGTGAGGTTATAGCGGGAAGGAGGACCGGGGAGCTGTTTTTT. This sequence encodes CASSEVIAGRRTGELFF.

This clonotype was seen repeatedly, ten times or more. V usage is TRBV27 and J usage is TRBJ1-4; possibly TRBD1 for D (5 bases). Trimming removed 2 bases at V and 7 bases at J, with 17 bases between. This CDR3 has 16 amino acids. Germline V CDR1 and CDR2: MNHEY, SMNVEV (reference sequence). The CDR3 is CASSLIPGMGSEKLFF. The CDR3 coding sequence is TGTGCCAGCAGTTTAATCCCAGGGATGGGAAGTGAAAAACTGTTTTTT. Drawing the rest from reference TRBV27 and TRBJ1-4, the complete variable domain is EAQVTQNPRYLITVTGKKLTVTCSQNMNHEYMSWYRQDPGLGLRQIYYSMNVEVTDKGDVPEGYKVSRKEKRNFPLILESPSPNQTSLYFCASSLIPGMGSEKLFFGSGTQLSVL.

This clonotype turned up a few times. V is TRBV28 and J is TRBJ1-5, with D tentatively TRBD1 (5 bases). The ends were cut back, 4 bases at V and 7 bases at J, with 8 bases in the middle. The CDR3 totals 12 residues. The V gene's germline CDR1 is MDHEN and CDR2 SYDVKM. The CDR3 sequence is CASSSRGQPQHF. In DNA form, the CDR3 reads TGTGCCAGCAGTTCAAGGGGCCAGCCCCAGCATTTT.

This rearrangement joins TRBV27 to TRBJ1-6, with TRBD1 identical over 7 bases. CDR1 is MNHEY, CDR2 SMNVEV, per germline (reference sequence). V lost 6 bases, J lost 7 bases, and 6 bases stayed unmatched. The CDR3 has 14 residues. The CDR3 bases are TGTGCCAGCAGCAGGACAGGCCCAAATTCACCCCTCCACTTT. Its translation is CASSRTGPNSPLHF.

This clonotype was detected only a few times. The chain carries TRBV20-1 and TRBJ2-1; D possibly corresponds to TRBD1 (5 bases). Germline CDR1 DFQATT, CDR2 SNEGSKA (reference sequence). The CDR3 totals 15 residues. Trimming stripped 3 bases from V and 0 bases from J, with 12 bases between. The CDR3 reads CSASRVESSYNEQFF. In DNA form, the CDR3 reads TGCAGTGCTAGCAGGGTGGAGAGCTCCTACAATGAGCAGTTCTTC.

The rearrangement links TRBV5-1 to TRBJ2-2; no firm D call. Trimming stripped 3 bases from V and 4 bases from J, with 7 bases between. This CDR3 spans 13 amino acids. The germline V gene encodes CDR1 SGHRS and CDR2 YFSETQ. CDR3 sequence (DNA): TGCGCCAGCAGCTCGCAAGGCACCGGGGAGCTGTTTTTT. It specifies CASSSQGTGELFF.

The chain joins TRBV15 to TRBJ1-1; D is uncertain. The CDR3 extends over 13 amino acids. Trimming cost V 6 bases and J 1 base, with 9 bases left between them. The germline CDR1 and CDR2 sequences are LNHNV and YYDKDF (reference sequence). The CDR3 is CATRVTPNTEAFF. The CDR3 DNA follows: TGTGCCACCAGAGTTACCCCGAACACTGAAGCTTTCTTT.

CDR3 in DNA: TGTGCCAGCAAATTGCGGGGGACAGGTTACGAGCAGTACTTC. This gives the protein CASKLRGTGYEQYF. This rearrangement joins TRBV27 to TRBJ2-7; TRBD1 is a possible D gene (8 bases). This CDR3 contains 14 residues. Trimming removed 7 bases from V and 4 bases from J, with 17 bases in between. Germline CDR1 and CDR2: MNHEY and SMNVEV (reference sequence).

The chain couples TRBV7-9 to TRBJ1-1, with a possible D match to TRBD1 (5 bases). V lost 7 bases, J lost 3 bases, and 12 bases lay in between. The CDR3 runs 13 residues. Germline CDR1 is SEHNR and CDR2 is FQNEAQ (reference sequence). The CDR3 nucleotides read TGTGCCAGCAAAGGCCTGGGGGACACTGAAGCTTTCTTT. Its translation: CASKGLGDTEAFF.